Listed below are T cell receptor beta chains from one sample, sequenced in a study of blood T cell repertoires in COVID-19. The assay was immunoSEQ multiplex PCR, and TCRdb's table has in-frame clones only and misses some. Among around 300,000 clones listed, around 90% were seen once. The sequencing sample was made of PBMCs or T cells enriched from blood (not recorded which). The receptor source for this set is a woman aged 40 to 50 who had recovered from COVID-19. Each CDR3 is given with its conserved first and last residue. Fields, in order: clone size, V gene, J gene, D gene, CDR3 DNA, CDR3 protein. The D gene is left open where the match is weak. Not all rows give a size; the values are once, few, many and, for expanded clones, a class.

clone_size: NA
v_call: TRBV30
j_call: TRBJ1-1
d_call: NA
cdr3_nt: TGTGCCTGGAGCCCCAACAGTATCACTGAAGCTTTCTTT
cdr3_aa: CAWSPNSITEAFF

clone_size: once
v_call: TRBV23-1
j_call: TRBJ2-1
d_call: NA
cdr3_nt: TGCGCCGCGAACTCCTACAATGAGCAGTTCTTC
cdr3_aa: CAANSYNEQFF

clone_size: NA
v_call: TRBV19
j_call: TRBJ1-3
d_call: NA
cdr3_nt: TGTGCCAGTATCCGGACCGACAGCTCTGGAAACACCATATATTTT
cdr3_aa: CASIRTDSSGNTIYF

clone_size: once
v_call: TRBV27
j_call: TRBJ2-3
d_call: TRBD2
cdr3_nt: TGTGCCAGCAGTTACCGACTAGCGGGAGATACGCAGTATTTT
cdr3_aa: CASSYRLAGDTQYF

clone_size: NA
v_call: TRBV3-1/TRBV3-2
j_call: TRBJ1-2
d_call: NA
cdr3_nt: TGTGCCAGCAGCCGGCAGAGCGGACCTAACTATGGCTACACCTTC
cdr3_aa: CASSRQSGPNYGYTF

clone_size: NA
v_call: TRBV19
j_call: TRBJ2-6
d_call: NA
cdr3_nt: TGTGCCAGTAGTACAAACAGGGTCTCCCCGAGCTCTGGGGCCAACGTCCTGACTTTC
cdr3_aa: CASSTNRVSPSSGANVLTF

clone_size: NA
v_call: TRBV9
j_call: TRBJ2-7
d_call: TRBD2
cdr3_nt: TGTGCCAGCAGCGTAGGAGCGGGGGGAAAATACGAGCAGTACTTC
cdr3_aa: CASSVGAGGKYEQYF

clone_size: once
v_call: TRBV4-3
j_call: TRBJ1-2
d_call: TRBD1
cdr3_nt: TGCGCCAGCAGCCAACTCGTCCCGGGACAGGGGAACTATGGCTACACCTTC
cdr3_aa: CASSQLVPGQGNYGYTF

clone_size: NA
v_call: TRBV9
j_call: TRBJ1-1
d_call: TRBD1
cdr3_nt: TGTGCCAGCAGCCCCCGGGACAGGGCGAACACTGAAGCTTTCTTT
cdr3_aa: CASSPRDRANTEAFF

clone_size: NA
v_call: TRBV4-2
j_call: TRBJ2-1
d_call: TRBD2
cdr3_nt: TGTGCCAGCAGTCCAGACCCCGGGACTAGCGGGAGGAATGAGCAGTTCTTC
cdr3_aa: CASSPDPGTSGRNEQFF

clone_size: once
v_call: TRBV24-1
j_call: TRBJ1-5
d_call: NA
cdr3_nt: TGTGCCACCAGTGCAGGGTACAATCAGCCCCAGCATTTT
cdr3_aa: CATSAGYNQPQHF

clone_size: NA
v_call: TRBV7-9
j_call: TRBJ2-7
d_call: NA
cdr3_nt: TGTGCCAGCAGCTCCTACCCCCGGGGGGCTTTCTACGAGCAGTACTTC
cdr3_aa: CASSSYPRGAFYEQYF

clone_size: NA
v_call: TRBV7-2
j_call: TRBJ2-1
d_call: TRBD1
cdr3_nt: TGTGCCAGCAGCTTAACAGGGGGCGGGAATGAGCAGTTCTTC
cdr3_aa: CASSLTGGGNEQFF

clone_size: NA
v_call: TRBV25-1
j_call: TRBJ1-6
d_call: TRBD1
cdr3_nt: TGTGCCAGCAGTACAACAGGGGTAGGGTCACCCCTCCACTTT
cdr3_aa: CASSTTGVGSPLHF

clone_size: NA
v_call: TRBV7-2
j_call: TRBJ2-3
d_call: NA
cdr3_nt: TGTGCCAGCAGCTTAGCACGGGGCACAGATACGCAGTATTTT
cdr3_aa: CASSLARGTDTQYF

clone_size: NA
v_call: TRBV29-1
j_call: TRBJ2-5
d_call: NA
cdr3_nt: TGCAGCGTGGCCAGGGGCCAAGAGACCCAGTACTTC
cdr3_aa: CSVARGQETQYF

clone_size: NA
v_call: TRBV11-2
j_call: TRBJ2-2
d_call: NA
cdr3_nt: TGTGCCAGCAGCTTTGCGGTCTCTTTTATCGGGGAGCTGTTTTTT
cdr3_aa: CASSFAVSFIGELFF

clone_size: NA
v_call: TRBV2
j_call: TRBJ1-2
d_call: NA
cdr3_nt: TGTGCCAGCACCGGTACAGTGGGCAATGGCTACACCTTC
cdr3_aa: CASTGTVGNGYTF

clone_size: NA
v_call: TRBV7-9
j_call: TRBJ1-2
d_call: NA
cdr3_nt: TGTGCCAGCAGCTTAGTGGACAGCGCCTATAACTATGGCTACACCTTC
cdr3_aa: CASSLVDSAYNYGYTF

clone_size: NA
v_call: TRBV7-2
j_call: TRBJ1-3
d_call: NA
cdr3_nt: TGTGCCAGCAGCTTAGAGCTCTCTATATCCTCTGGAAACACCATATATTTT
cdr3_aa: CASSLELSISSGNTIYF

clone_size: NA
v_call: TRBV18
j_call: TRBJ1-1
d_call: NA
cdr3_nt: TGTGCCAGCTCACCAATGCGACACAAAAACACTGAAGCTTTCTTT
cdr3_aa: CASSPMRHKNTEAFF

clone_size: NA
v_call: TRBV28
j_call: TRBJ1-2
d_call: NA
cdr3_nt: TGTGCCAGCACCTCAGGGTACAATGGCTACACCTTC
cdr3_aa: CASTSGYNGYTF

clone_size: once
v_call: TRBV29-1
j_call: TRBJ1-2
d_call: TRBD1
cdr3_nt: TGCAGCGCCCCCGACAGGGCTCCTTATGGCTACACCTTC
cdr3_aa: CSAPDRAPYGYTF

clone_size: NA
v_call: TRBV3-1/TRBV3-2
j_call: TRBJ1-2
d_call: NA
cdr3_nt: TGTGCCAGCAGCTTTTTGGCAGGGGATGGCTACACCTTC
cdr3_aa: CASSFLAGDGYTF

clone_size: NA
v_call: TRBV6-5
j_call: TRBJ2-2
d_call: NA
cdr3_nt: TGTGCCAGCAGTTACATCTCCGGGGAGCTGTTTTTT
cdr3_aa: CASSYISGELFF

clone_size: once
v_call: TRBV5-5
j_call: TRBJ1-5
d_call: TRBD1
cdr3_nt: TGTGCCAGCAGCACTCCGGGACAGGGCAATCAGCCCCAGCATTTT
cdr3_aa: CASSTPGQGNQPQHF

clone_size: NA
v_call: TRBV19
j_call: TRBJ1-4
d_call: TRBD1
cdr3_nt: TGTGCCACCAGAGCCCCGGGACAGGGAAACGAAAAACTGTTTTTT
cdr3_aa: CATRAPGQGNEKLFF

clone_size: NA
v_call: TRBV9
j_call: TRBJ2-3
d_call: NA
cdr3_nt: TGTGCCAGCAGCGTAGGGACTACCACAGATACGCAGTATTTT
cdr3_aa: CASSVGTTTDTQYF

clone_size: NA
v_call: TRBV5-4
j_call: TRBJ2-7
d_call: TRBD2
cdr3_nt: TGTGCCAGCAGCTTTGGGACTAGCGGGAGGCCCAGCTCCTACGAGCAGTACTTC
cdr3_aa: CASSFGTSGRPSSYEQYF

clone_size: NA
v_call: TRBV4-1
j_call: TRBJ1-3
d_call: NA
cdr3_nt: TGCGCCAGCAGTCCCACAGGAGCCGGAAACACCATATATTTT
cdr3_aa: CASSPTGAGNTIYF

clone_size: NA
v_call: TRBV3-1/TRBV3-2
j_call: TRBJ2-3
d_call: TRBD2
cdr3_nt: TGTGCCAGCAGCGCGACTAGCGGGAGTCCCCCAGATACGCAGTATTTT
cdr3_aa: CASSATSGSPPDTQYF

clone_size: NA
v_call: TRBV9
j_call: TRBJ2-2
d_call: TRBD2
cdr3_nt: TGTGCCAGCAGCGTAAGATTTCGGGGGGCGAACACCGGGGAGCTGTTTTTT
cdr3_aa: CASSVRFRGANTGELFF

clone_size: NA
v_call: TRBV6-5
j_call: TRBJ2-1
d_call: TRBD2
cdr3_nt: TGTGCCAGCAGTTACCCGGGAGGTTACAATGAGCAGTTCTTC
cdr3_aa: CASSYPGGYNEQFF

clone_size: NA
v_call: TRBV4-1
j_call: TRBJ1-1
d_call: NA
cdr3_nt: TGCGCCAGCAGCCAAGTTTTCGGTTCTTGGAACACTGAAGCTTTCTTT
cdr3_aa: CASSQVFGSWNTEAFF

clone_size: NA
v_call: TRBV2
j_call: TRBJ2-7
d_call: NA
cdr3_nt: TGTGCCAGCAGTCCCGGGAACGCCTACGAGCAGTACTTC
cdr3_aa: CASSPGNAYEQYF

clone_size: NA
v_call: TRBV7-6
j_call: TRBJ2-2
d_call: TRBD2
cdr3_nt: TGTGCCAGCAGCTTATCTTTTCGGCTAGCGGGAGGGAGTAACACCGGGGAGCTGTTTTTT
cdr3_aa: CASSLSFRLAGGSNTGELFF

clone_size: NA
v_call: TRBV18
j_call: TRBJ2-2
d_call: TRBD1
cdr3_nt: TGTGCCAGCTCACCACTCCGGGACAGTCGGGCCGGGGAGCTGTTTTTT
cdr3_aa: CASSPLRDSRAGELFF

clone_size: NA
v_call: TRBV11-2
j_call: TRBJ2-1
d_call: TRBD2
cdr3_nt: TGTGCCAGCAGCTTACTTAATCTAGCGGGAGATGAGCAGTTCTTC
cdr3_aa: CASSLLNLAGDEQFF

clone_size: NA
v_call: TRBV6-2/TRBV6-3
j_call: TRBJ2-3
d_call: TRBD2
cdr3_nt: TGTGCCAGCAGCCTTAGCGGGAGGTCAGATACGCAGTATTTT
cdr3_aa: CASSLSGRSDTQYF

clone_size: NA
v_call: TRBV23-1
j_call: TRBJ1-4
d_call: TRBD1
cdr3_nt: TGCGCCAGCAGTATCCTCGGACAGGGTAGTGAAAAACTGTTTTTT
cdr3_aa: CASSILGQGSEKLFF

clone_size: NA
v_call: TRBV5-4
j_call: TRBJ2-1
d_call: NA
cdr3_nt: TGTGCCAGCGCGACTCAACAGGGTTCAGAGCAGTTCTTC
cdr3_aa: CASATQQGSEQFF

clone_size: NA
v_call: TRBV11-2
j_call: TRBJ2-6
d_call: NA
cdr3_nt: TGTGCCAGCAGCTTATACAGATCCGGGGCCAACGTCCTGACTTTC
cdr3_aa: CASSLYRSGANVLTF

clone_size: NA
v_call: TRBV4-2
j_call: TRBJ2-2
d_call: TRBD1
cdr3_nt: TGTGCCAGCAGCCAAGAGGACAGGCTACTTGGCGGGGAGCTGTTTTTT
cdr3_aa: CASSQEDRLLGGELFF

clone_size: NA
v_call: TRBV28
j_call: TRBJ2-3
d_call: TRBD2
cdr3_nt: TGTGCCAGCATCCCTAGCGGGAGTACAGATACGCAGTATTTT
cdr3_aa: CASIPSGSTDTQYF

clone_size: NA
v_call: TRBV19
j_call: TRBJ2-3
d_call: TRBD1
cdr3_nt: TGTGCCAGTAGTAGCAACAACAGGGGCCACACAGATACGCAGTATTTT
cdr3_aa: CASSSNNRGHTDTQYF

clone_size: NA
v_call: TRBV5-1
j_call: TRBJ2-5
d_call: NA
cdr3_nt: TGCGCCAGCAGCCGGGATCCTTACCTCGACCAAGAGACCCAGTACTTC
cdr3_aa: CASSRDPYLDQETQYF

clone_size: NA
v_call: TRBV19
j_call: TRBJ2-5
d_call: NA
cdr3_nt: TGTGCCAGTAGTATGTTCTCTGGCGGGGTAGAGACCCAGTACTTC
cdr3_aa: CASSMFSGGVETQYF

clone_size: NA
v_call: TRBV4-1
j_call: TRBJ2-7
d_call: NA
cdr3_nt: TGCGCCAGCAGCCACCCACAGGGAAGCTACGAGCAGTACTTC
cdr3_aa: CASSHPQGSYEQYF

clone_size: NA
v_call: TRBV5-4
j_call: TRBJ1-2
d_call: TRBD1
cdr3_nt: TGTGCCAGCAGCTCCCGAGCTGACAGGGCCGGCTACACCTTC
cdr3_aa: CASSSRADRAGYTF

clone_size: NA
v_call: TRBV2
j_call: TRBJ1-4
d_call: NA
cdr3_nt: TGTGCCAGCAGTGGGGGCCTCAAAGGGGGAAAACTGTTTTTT
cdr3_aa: CASSGGLKGGKLFF

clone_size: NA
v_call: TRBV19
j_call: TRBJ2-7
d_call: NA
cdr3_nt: TGTGCCAGTAGTATAGATAGGAGATACGAGCAGTACTTC
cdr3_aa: CASSIDRRYEQYF

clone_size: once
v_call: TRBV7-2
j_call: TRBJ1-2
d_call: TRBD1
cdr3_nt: TGTGCCAGCAGCCCCCGACAGGGGGCGAACTATGGCTACACCTTC
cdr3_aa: CASSPRQGANYGYTF

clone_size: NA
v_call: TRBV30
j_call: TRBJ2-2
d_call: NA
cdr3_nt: TGTGCCTGGAGCGGAGGCACCGGGGAGCTGTTTTTT
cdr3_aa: CAWSGGTGELFF

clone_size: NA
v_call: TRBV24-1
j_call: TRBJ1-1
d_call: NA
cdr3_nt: TGTGCCACCAGTGATATCAGGGAGGTAGGGACTGAAGCTTTCTTT
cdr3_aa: CATSDIREVGTEAFF

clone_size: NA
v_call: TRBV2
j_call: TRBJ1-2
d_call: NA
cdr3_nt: TGTGCCAGCTTCAGCGAAATGACTAACTATGGCTACACCTTC
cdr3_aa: CASFSEMTNYGYTF

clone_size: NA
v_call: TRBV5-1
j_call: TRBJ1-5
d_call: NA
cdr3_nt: TGCGCCAGCAGCTTGGTGGGGCAGGGTCAGCCCCAGCATTTT
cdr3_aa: CASSLVGQGQPQHF

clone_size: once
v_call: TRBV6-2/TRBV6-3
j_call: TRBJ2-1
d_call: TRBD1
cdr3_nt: TGTGCCAGCAGCGAAAGAGTGGGGACAGGGCCCAATGAGCAGTTCTTC
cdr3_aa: CASSERVGTGPNEQFF

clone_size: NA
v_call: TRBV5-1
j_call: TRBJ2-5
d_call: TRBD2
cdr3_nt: TGCGCCAGCAGCCCGGACGTCGGGGGGGTAGAGACCCAGTACTTC
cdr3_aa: CASSPDVGGVETQYF

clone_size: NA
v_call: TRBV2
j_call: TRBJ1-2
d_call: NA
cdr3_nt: TGTGCCAGCAGTGGACAGGAGAGTGGCTACACCTTC
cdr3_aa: CASSGQESGYTF

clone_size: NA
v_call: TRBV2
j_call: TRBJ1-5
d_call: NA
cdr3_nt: TGTGCCAGCAGCTCACAGGCCAATCAGCCCCAGCATTTT
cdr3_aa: CASSSQANQPQHF